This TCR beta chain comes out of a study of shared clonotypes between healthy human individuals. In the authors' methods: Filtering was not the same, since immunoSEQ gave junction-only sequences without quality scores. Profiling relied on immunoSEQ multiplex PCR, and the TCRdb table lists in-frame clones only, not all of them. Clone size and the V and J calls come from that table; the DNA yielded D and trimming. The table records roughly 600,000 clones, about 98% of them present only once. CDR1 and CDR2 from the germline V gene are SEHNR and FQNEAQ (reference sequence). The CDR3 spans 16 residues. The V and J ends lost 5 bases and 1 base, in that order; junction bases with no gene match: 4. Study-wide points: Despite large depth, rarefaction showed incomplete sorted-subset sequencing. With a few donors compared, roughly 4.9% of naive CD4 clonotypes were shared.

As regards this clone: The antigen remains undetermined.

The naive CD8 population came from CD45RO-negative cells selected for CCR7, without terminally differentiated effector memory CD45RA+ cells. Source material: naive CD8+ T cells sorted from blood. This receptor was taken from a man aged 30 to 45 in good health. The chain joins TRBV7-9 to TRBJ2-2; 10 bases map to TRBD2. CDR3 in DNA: TGTGCCAGCAGCAGTTGGACTAGCGGGAACACCGGGGAGCTGTTTTTT. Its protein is CASSSWTSGNTGELFF.